Listed here are 9 T cell receptor beta chains from one sample, sequenced in a study of CD8+CD57+ T cells in acquired aplastic anemia. Genomic DNA acted as the template from which TCR beta VDJ combination and CDR3 sequence profiling were carried out. One entry per CDR3 protein results from TCRdb running MiXCR on the reads. Here the sample spans 150,000 to 200,000 distinct CDR3 sequences, roughly three fifths being singletons. Patients included in sequencing had previously demonstrated CD8+CD57+ cell expansion by flow cytometry. Sequenced input: sorted CD4+, CD8+, or CD8+CD57+ T cells (not recorded which) from PBMCs. All receptors derive from a human donor with aplastic anemia.

The CDR3 DNA sequence: TGTGCCAGCCGATCGAGTGCCTCTGGAAACACCATATATTTT. This translates into CASRSSASGNTIYF. The genes are TRBV7-2 and TRBJ1-3; D is ambiguous. The germline V gene encodes CDR1 SGHTA and CDR2 FQGNSA. V lost 8 bases, J lost 0 bases, and 11 bases lay in between. CDR3 size: 14 residues.

V is TRBV20-1 and J is TRBJ1-1; tentative D call: TRBD1 (6 bases). The CDR3 contains 15 residues. With 6 bases removed from V and 1 base from J, the gap between germline ends came to 18 bases. Germline V CDR1 and CDR2: DFQATT, SNEGSKA (reference sequence). The CDR3 nucleotides are TGCAGTGCCCCAGCTCAGGGGCACGGGAACACTGAAGCTTTCTTT. Translated, it gives CSAPAQGHGNTEAFF.

This clonotype has just one count. The chain recombines TRBV25-1 with TRBJ1-2, with D possibly being TRBD1 (5 bases). V gave up 4 bases and J gave up 5 bases, with 23 bases separating them. CDR3 size: 17 residues. Germline lookup yields CDR1 MGHDK and CDR2 SYGVNS. CDR3 in DNA: TGTGCCAGCAGTGCTATGAATCTTAAGGGGCCTGTATATGGCTACACCTTC. Its protein product is CASSAMNLKGPVYGYTF.

The chain links TRBV7-2 to TRBJ2-7, with unresolved D. The germline gives CDR1 SGHTA, CDR2 FQGNSA. The V end was cut by 1 base, the J end by 3 bases, with 7 bases between. The CDR3 contains 13 residues. For the CDR3, the DNA is TGTGCCAGCAGCTTAGAGATCGGCTACGAGCAGTACTTC. Its protein is CASSLEIGYEQYF.

V is TRBV7-2 and J is TRBJ2-6, with a tentative D call TRBD1 (5 bases). CDR3 size: 15 residues. Germline CDR1 SGHTA, CDR2 FQGNSA. The V and J ends lost 7 bases and 2 bases respectively, with 12 bases between them. CDR3 amino acids: CASTPPGTGANVLTF. The CDR3 DNA reads TGTGCCAGCACCCCACCAGGGACTGGGGCCAACGTCCTGACTTTC.

The chain has TRBV25-1 and TRBJ1-3, with D uncertain. Trimming pared 3 bases from V and 0 bases from J, leaving 9 bases between. This CDR3 region has 15 residues. Germline V lookup: CDR1 MGHDK, CDR2 SYGVNS. The CDR3 nucleotides are TGTGCCAGCAGTGATGCGCGGGCCTCTGGAAACACCATATATTTT. Translating it yields CASSDARASGNTIYF. The variable domain in full, with the rest retrieved from reference TRBV25-1 and TRBJ1-3, is EADIYQTPRYLVIGTGKKITLECSQTMGHDKMYWYQQDPGMELHLIHYSYGVNSTEKGDLSSESTVSRIRTEHFPLTLESARPSHTSQYLCASSDARASGNTIYFGEGSWLTVV.

This clonotype was detected only once. The V call is TRBV2, the J call TRBJ2-5; D may be TRBD2 (6 bases). The CDR3 is 11 amino acids. The V gene's germline CDR1 is SNHLY and CDR2 FYNNEI. Trimming shortened V by 10 bases and J by 3 bases, and 9 bases separated the two germline ends. CDR3 protein: CANRGKETQYF. The DNA of the CDR3 is TGTGCCAACCGGGGGAAAGAGACCCAGTACTTC.

Note on this clonotype: At one boundary the junction diverges from the germline segment, which might be a read error. This rearrangement joins TRBV24-1 to TRBJ2-5; tentatively, D is TRBD2 (5 bases). The CDR3 is made up of 16 amino acids. Germline V gives CDR1 KGHDR, CDR2 SFDVKD. CDR3 region: CAASDSAEGSQEAQYF. The CDR3 coding sequence is TGTGCCGCCAGTGATTCTGCAGAGGGCTCGCAAGAGGCCCAGTACTTC.

This clonotype was found once. The chain combines TRBV7-6 with TRBJ2-5, with 7 bases that match TRBD2. The germline V gene encodes CDR1 SGHVS and CDR2 FNYEAQ. This CDR3 has 15 amino acids. The V gene end was trimmed by 5 bases and the J gene end by 2 bases; junction bases not matched to a gene: 8. The CDR3 DNA reads as TGTGCCAGCAGCAAAGGGAGGGGCCAGCAAGAGACCCAGTACTTC. It specifies CASSKGRGQQETQYF.